Listed below are T cell receptor beta chains from one sample, sequenced in a study of blood T cell repertoires in COVID-19. Data came from immunoSEQ multiplex PCR; TCRdb stores just in-frame clones and leaves some out. This sample yields about 59,000 clones, of which roughly nine tenths are seen a single time; 5.1% belongs to the top ten. Sequencing input: peripheral blood. The receptors stem from a man aged 80 or over in a cohort sampled during active COVID-19. Each CDR3 is given with its conserved first and last residue. Fields, in order: CDR3 DNA, CDR3 protein, J gene, D gene, clone size, V gene. A D gene is named only where the DNA matches it firmly. Rows may omit the clone size; those that give it use once, few, many or a size class.

TGTGCCACCAGTGGCGAGCAAAGTTCCTACAATGAGCAGTTCTTC,CATSGEQSSYNEQFF,TRBJ2-1,.,.,TRBV24-1
TGTGCCAGCAGAGTAGCGGGCAGCACAGATACGCAGTATTTT,CASRVAGSTDTQYF,TRBJ2-3,TRBD2,.,TRBV28
TGTGCCAGCAGCCGTAGACTAGCGGGGGGAAACATTCAGTACTTC,CASSRRLAGGNIQYF,TRBJ2-4,TRBD2,.,TRBV5-4
TGCGCCAGCAGCTTGGCAGGAAGCTCCTATAATTCACCCCTCCACTTT,CASSLAGSSYNSPLHF,TRBJ1-6,.,.,TRBV5-1
TGTGCCACCAGCGAACAGGGTTACAACACTGAAGCTTTCTTT,CATSEQGYNTEAFF,TRBJ1-1,.,.,TRBV15
TGCGCCAGCAGCTTGGGCGGGACTAGTAACAATGAGCAGTTCTTC,CASSLGGTSNNEQFF,TRBJ2-1,TRBD2,.,TRBV5-1
TGTGCCAGCATGCAGGGGGGCTCTGGCTACACCTTC,CASMQGGSGYTF,TRBJ1-2,TRBD1,.,TRBV12-3/TRBV12-4
TGCGCCAGCAGCTTGATGTCTGGGGGGGTCACAGATACGCAGTATTTT,CASSLMSGGVTDTQYF,TRBJ2-3,TRBD2,.,TRBV5-1
TGTGCCAGCAGTCTCGGACTAGCGGGAAACAATGAGCAGTTCTTC,CASSLGLAGNNEQFF,TRBJ2-1,TRBD2,.,TRBV6-5
TGTGCCAGCAGCCCCCGCCGGGACAGGGCTGATACGCAGTATTTT,CASSPRRDRADTQYF,TRBJ2-3,TRBD1,.,TRBV7-2
TGCAGCGCTAGGACAGGGTGGAACACCGGGGAGCTGTTTTTT,CSARTGWNTGELFF,TRBJ2-2,TRBD1,.,TRBV29-1
TGTGCCAGCAGCTTAAGCGGGAGAGAGGAGACCCAGTACTTC,CASSLSGREETQYF,TRBJ2-5,TRBD2,.,TRBV5-4
TGTGCCAGCAGTTACTCGAGAGGCTCCCACACCGGGGAGCTGTTTTTT,CASSYSRGSHTGELFF,TRBJ2-2,.,.,TRBV6-5
TGTGCCAGCAGCATCCTACCGGGATGGCGTGAGACCCAGTACTTC,CASSILPGWRETQYF,TRBJ2-5,.,.,TRBV5-5
TGTGCCAGCAGTTACTCGAGCGGGGGTGAAGCTTTCTTT,CASSYSSGGEAFF,TRBJ1-1,.,.,TRBV6-5
TGTGCCAGCAGTCCCCTCCTTAACACTGAAGCTTTCTTT,CASSPLLNTEAFF,TRBJ1-1,.,once,TRBV12-3/TRBV12-4
TGTGCCAGCAGCCAAGATCAGAACACTGAAGCTTTCTTT,CASSQDQNTEAFF,TRBJ1-1,.,.,TRBV14
TGCGCCAGCAGCCAAGATGGTACGGGGGGGCGAACCGGGGAGCTGTTTTTT,CASSQDGTGGRTGELFF,TRBJ2-2,TRBD2,.,TRBV4-3
TGCGCCAGCAGCTTGGCCCGGGGTCGGACTGAAGCTTTCTTT,CASSLARGRTEAFF,TRBJ1-1,.,.,TRBV5-1
TGTGCCAGCAGTTACGCGGGACAGGGGGCGAACTATGGCTACACCTTC,CASSYAGQGANYGYTF,TRBJ1-2,TRBD1,once,TRBV6-5
TGTGCCAGCAGCGTAGGGCTAGCGGGGGGGCGAGGCACCGGGGAGCTGTTTTTT,CASSVGLAGGRGTGELFF,TRBJ2-2,TRBD2,.,TRBV9
TGTGCCAGCAGCTTACTGACAGGGGCGAACACCGGGGAGCTGTTTTTT,CASSLLTGANTGELFF,TRBJ2-2,TRBD1,.,TRBV7-6
TGTGCCAGCAGCGGTCGATTCAGCGGGAGGGGGGAGACCCAGTACTTC,CASSGRFSGRGETQYF,TRBJ2-5,TRBD2,once,TRBV5-6
TGCGCCAGCAACGAGGGAACCCTAGCCACAGATACGCAGTATTTT,CASNEGTLATDTQYF,TRBJ2-3,.,.,TRBV5-1
TGTGCTAGTGGTTTGCGGCGGGAGGTGATGGATGAGCAGTTCTTC,CASGLRREVMDEQFF,TRBJ2-1,TRBD2,.,TRBV12-5
TGCAGCGTTAGCCACTATGGCTACACCTTC,CSVSHYGYTF,TRBJ1-2,.,.,TRBV29-1
TGTGCCAGCAGCCAGGGTGTCGTGAGCTACAATGAGCAGTTCTTC,CASSQGVVSYNEQFF,TRBJ2-1,.,.,TRBV7-3
TGTGCCAGCAGCTCGCGTAGCGGGAAGATAGATACGCAGTATTTT,CASSSRSGKIDTQYF,TRBJ2-3,TRBD2,.,TRBV7-2